Here is one TCR beta chain with its context. Its antigen is not known. Other nucleotide sequences in the sample specify the same CDR3. These data belong to a study of shared clonotypes between healthy human individuals. The overall study: The cohort had two women and a few men, ages 18 to 49.

Study findings and constraints: In general, naive subsets displayed greater estimated richness than memory subsets did.

Terminally differentiated effector memory CD45RA+ cells were excluded from the naive CD8 cells, which were CD45RO-negative and positively selected for CCR7. V dropped 4 bases and J dropped 3; count of bases not matched to a gene: 4. CDR3 length: 14 amino acids. The germline V gene has CDR1 SGDLS and CDR2 YYNGEE. Assay used: immunoSEQ multiplex PCR; TCRdb lists only in-frame clones, some missing. The sample has some 1,900,000 clones, about 95% seen once. The chain combines TRBV9 with TRBJ2-3; the match to TRBD2 covers 8 bases. This TCR was recovered from a man aged 18 to 29 in good health. Sequenced material: naive CD8+ T cells sorted from blood. In DNA form, the CDR3 reads TGTGCCAGCAGCCTCGGGGGGGCGACAGATACGCAGTATTTT. It codes for CASSLGGATDTQYF.